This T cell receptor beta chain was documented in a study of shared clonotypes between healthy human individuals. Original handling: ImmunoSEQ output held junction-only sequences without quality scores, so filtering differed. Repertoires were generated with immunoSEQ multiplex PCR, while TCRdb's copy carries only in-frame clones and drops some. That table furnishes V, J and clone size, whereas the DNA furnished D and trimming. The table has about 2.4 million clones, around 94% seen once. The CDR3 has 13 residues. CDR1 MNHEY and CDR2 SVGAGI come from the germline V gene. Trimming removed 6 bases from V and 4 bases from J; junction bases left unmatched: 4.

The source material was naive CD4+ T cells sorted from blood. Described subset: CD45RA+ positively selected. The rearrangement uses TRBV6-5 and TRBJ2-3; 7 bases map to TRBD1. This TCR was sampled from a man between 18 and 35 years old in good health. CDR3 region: CASRSQGADTQYF. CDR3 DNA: TGTGCCAGCAGATCGCAGGGGGCAGATACGCAGTATTTT.